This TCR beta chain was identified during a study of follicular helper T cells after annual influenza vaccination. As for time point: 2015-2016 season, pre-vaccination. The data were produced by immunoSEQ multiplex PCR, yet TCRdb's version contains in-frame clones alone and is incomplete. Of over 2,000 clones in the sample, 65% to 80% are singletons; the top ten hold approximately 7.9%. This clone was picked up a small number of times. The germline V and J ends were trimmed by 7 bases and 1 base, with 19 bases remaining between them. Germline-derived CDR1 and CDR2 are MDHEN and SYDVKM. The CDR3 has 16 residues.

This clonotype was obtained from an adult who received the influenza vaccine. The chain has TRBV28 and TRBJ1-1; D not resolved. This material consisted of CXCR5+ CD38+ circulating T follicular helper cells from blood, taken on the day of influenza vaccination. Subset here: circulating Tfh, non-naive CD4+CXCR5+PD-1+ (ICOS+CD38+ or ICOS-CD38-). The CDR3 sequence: CASTMGGYKGNTEAFF. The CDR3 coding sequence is TGTGCCAGCACCATGGGCGGGTATAAGGGGAACACTGAAGCTTTCTTT.